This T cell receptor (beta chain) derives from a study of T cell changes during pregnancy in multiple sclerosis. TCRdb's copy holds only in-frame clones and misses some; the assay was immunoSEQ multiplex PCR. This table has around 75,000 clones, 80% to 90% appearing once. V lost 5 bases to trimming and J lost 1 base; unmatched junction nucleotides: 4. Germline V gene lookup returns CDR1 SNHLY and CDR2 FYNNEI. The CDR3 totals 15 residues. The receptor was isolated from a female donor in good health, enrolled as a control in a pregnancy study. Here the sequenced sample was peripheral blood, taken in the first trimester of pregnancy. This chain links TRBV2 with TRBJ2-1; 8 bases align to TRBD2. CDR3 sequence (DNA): TGTGCCAGCAGTATGGCGGGGGGTTCCTACAATGAGCAGTTCTTC. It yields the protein CASSMAGGSYNEQFF.